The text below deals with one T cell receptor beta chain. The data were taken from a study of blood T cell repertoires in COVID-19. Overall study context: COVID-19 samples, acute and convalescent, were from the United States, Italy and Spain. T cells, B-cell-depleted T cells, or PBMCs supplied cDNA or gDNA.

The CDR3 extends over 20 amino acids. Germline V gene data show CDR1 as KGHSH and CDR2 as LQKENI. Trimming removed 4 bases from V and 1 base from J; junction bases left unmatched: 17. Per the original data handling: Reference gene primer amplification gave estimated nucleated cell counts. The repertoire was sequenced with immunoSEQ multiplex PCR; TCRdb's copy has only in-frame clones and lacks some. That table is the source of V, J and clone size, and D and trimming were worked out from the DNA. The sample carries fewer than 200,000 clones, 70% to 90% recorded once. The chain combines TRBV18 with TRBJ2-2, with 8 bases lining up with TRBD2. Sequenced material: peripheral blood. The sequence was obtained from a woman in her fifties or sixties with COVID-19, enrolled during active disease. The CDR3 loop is CASSLIRRGGSTLNTGELFF. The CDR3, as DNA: TGTGCCAGCTCACTAATCCGCCGGGGGGGATCTACCCTGAACACCGGGGAGCTGTTTTTT.